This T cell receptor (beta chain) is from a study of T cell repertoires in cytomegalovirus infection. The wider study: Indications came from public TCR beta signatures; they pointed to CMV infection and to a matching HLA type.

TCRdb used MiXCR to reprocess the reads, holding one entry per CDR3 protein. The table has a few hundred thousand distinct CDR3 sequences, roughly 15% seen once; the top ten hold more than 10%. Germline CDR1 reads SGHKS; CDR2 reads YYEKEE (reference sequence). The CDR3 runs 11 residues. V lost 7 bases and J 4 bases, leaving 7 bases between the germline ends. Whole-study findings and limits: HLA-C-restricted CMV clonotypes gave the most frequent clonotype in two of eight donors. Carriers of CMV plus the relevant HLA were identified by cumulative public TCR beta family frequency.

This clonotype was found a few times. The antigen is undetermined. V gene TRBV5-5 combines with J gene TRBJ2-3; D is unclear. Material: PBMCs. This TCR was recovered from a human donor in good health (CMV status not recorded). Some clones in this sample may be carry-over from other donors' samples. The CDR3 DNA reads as TGTGCCAGCGAACAAGCAGATACGCAGTATTTT. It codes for CASEQADTQYF.